This T cell receptor (beta chain) was profiled in a study of blood T cells in healthy people across ages (dated by TCRdb to between 2014 and 2016). For the wider study: In model experiments, template switching captured about one uniquely barcoded TCR beta cDNA molecule for every two T cells. To avoid experimental bias, donors of different ages were randomly spread across the sequencing lanes. Two additional independent replicas of 1 million unique cDNA reads from the same blood draw were analyzed for two donors (one aged 18 to 30 and one aged 80 or older). Using deep sequencing normalized with unique cDNA molecular identifiers, the study measured how TCR beta repertoire diversity changes with age. Four age groups were formed from the donors: young (average approximately 15 years), middle-aged (just under 40), aged (about 62) and long-lived (more than 75).

The CDR3 starts with the cysteine, ends with the phenylalanine, and has 17 residues. The only DNA kept is the CDR3, 51 bases in frame from the first base. V is cut by 5 bases and J by 0 bases, and the space between the germline ends is 14 bases. Taken from the germline V gene, the CDR1 and CDR2 loops are SGHTA and FQGTGA. Broader findings and caveats from the paper: Observed TCR beta diversity per million T cells fell roughly linearly with age, and a significant reduction was already apparent by age around 40. Compared with the aged group, the long-lived group had more naive CD4+ T cells, fewer expanded clones and increased TCR diversity, suggesting age selection. Donor CMV infection status was unknown, potentially confounding age-related changes in expanded clonotypes. Estimates of total diversity from one million sequenced T cells were regarded as lower bounds and underestimates. The percentage of naive T cells measured by flow cytometry correlated strongly with observed TCR beta diversity. Conclusive comparison of naive and antigen-experienced compartments was prevented by the profiling of bulk unsorted PBMCs.

This clonotype has more than one count but fewer than ten. What this receptor recognizes is not known. No much larger clonotype is one base removed from it; base qualities were not supplied. The donors were roughly 39 Caucasian individuals from Russia, aged roughly 6 to 100 years, who were systemically healthy. Each donor gave about 11 milliliters of peripheral blood, drawn into EDTA-treated Vacutainer tubes. PBMCs were isolated by Ficoll-Paque density-gradient centrifugation, with at least 7 million obtained per sample. Trizol reagent was used to extract total RNA from the PBMCs, yielding at least 5.5 micrograms per sample. The percentages of naive CD45RAhigh/CD27high T cells were determined by flow cytometry on a PBMC aliquot from every donor. Receptor libraries were prepared by 5' RACE. The sequencing machine was an Illumina HiSeq 2500. A second PCR of roughly 6 to 11 cycles was performed with a sample-barcoded 5' primer and a J-beta primer mix. A unique molecular identifier was introduced onto each TCR beta cDNA molecule by a template-switch 5' adaptor carrying 12 random nucleotides. Each sample yielded at least 2.5 million CDR3-containing paired-end reads. First-strand cDNA synthesis was performed from all RNA using the Mint cDNA synthesis kit, with priming by a TRBC-specific oligonucleotide. After uracil-DNA glycosylase treatment, a first 18-cycle PCR used universal primers M1SS and BC2_uni_R on all cDNA. Turning to the authors' computational methods: Normalization of each sample was performed by random selection of 1 million high-quality reads, each carrying a distinct molecular identifier. Instead of being binned into consensus sequences, reads that shared molecular identifiers were thrown out. MiTCR, with a Q25 quality threshold and the strictest error-elimination algorithm, was used for CDR3 identification, clonotype clustering and error correction. A nonparametric unseen species model with Euler transformation was used to estimate lower-bound total TCR beta diversity. The public reads were reanalyzed by TCRdb: fastp trimming at Q25, MiXCR alignment, in-frame beta chains only. Each entry is one CDR3 protein sequence, shown with its most common DNA and genes. TCRdb, not the original authors, processed these V and J calls. This sample lists roughly 410,000 distinct CDR3 sequences; roughly half were detected once. Together, the top ten hold 50% to 65% of the sample.

Recombination linked TRBV7-3 to TRBJ2-6, with TRBD1 as a weak D call on 5 bases. The clonotype was recovered from a man aged 60 to 69 in good health. What was sequenced was blood. The DNA reads as follows: TGTGCCAGCAGCGTAAGCGACAGTCTCTCTGGGGCCAACGTCCTGACTTTC. It encodes CASSVSDSLSGANVLTF.